This TCR beta chain was identified in a study of Ad26.COV2.S vaccination and SARS-CoV-2 variants. Study as a whole: COV1001, an Ad26.COV2.S trial, supplied this vaccine-arm donor.

Notes on the study in general: After vaccination, substantial breadth of spike-specific CD8+ and CD4+ responses was reported.

Profiling relied on immunoSEQ multiplex PCR, and the TCRdb table lists in-frame clones only, not all of them. The sample records over 300,000 clones, approximately 83% being singletons. About this clone itself: The antigen remains unidentified.

The V and J ends lost 6 bases and 2 bases respectively, with 13 bases between them. Germline-derived CDR1 and CDR2 are MNHEY and SVGEGT. The CDR3 is 14 residues long. Noted treatment: roughly 20 received Ad26.COV2.S at low or high dose, single or two shots; roughly 5 received placebo; per-sample allocation not given. All samples were drawn on day 63, counting from the first vaccine or placebo injection. In the vaccine, an Ad26 vector expressed the SARS-CoV-2 spike of the Wuhan strain. The V and J genes are TRBV6-2 or TRBV6-3 and TRBJ2-5; D gene uncertain. The sequence came from a person aged 18-60 years who received the Ad26.COV2.S COVID-19 vaccine or a placebo. The sequencing here drew on peripheral blood, taken in a trial of Ad26.COV2.S vaccine versus placebo. The DNA of the CDR3 is TGTGCCAGCAGCTCCCTTCTGATTCAAGAGACCCAGTACTTC. It encodes CASSSLLIQETQYF.